This TCR beta chain was profiled in a study of T cell responses to AZD1222 COVID-19 vaccine. Across the whole study: Second-dose intervals near 4 or 12 weeks were combined.

TCRdb's copy holds only in-frame clones and misses some; the assay was immunoSEQ multiplex PCR. The sample carries about 78,000 clones, around 87% recorded once. A remark on this clone: Its antigen is currently unknown.

The CDR3 loop spans 13 amino acids. V was clipped by 4 bases and J by 5 bases, with 10 bases between them. Germline V gene sequence: CDR1 SGHRS, CDR2 YFSETQ. Study-level points and caveats: Breadth and depth of Spike-specific TCRs rose after two AZD1222 doses. Nearly half of spike-specific TCRs reportedly target unmutated variant regions. The donors showed a predominance of white British ancestry and of females, with possible underestimation of clonal diversity.

This material consisted of peripheral blood, taken on day 0 of AZD1222 vaccination. The receptor's source is an adult in good health. The chain has TRBV5-1 and TRBJ1-5; D is possibly TRBD1 (5 bases). The CDR3 sequence is CASSGGTDQPQHF. The CDR3 DNA follows: TGCGCCAGCAGCGGCGGGACGGATCAGCCCCAGCATTTT.